The 11 T cell receptor beta chains below all came from one sample that was sequenced in a study of identical twins. From the 5' RACE reads, TCRdb called clonotypes with MiXCR, one entry per CDR3 protein. The repertoire has nearly 900,000 distinct CDR3 sequences, approximately 13% of them found once; the top ten carry around 1.5%. This sample was also put to use in a study of yellow fever vaccine responses in identical twins.

The source material was PBMCs. The receptors here all came from a woman younger than 35 in good health.

The chain employs TRBV5-5 and TRBJ2-1, with TRBD1 as a possible D gene (5 bases). The germline V and J ends were trimmed by 0 bases and 6 bases, with 16 bases remaining between them. The CDR3 totals 16 residues. The V gene's germline CDR1 is SGHKS and CDR2 YYEKEE (reference sequence). The CDR3, as DNA: TGTGCCAGCAGCTTGGCCTCAAGGGGCAAGGGCAATGAGCAGTTCTTC. As protein: CASSLASRGKGNEQFF.

V usage is TRBV12-3 or TRBV12-4 and J usage is TRBJ1-5, with D possibly matching TRBD1 (5 bases). The V and J ends lost 7 bases and 7 bases respectively, with 17 bases between them. The CDR3 runs to 14 residues. The CDR3 DNA reads as TGTGCCAGCACCTTCGGGGGACTGACGCAGCCCCAGCATTTT. Its translation: CASTFGGLTQPQHF.

The sample holds a few counts of this clonotype. The J gene is TRBJ2-5, the V gene TRBV20-1; no reliable D call. From germline, CDR1 is DFQATT and CDR2 SNEGSKA (reference sequence). The V end lost 0 bases, the J end lost 5 bases, and 13 bases lay between the germline ends. This CDR3 is 14 amino acids long. Here the CDR3 reads CSARDVKRMETQYF. CDR3 nucleotide sequence: TGCAGTGCTAGAGATGTGAAACGAATGGAGACCCAGTACTTC.

This clonotype was counted between two and nine times. This chain joins TRBV5-1 and TRBJ2-3, with 8 bases matching TRBD2. The J segment lost 0 bases and the V segment lost 0 bases, leaving 9 bases of the junction unmatched. This CDR3 is 18 amino acids long. Germline loops: CDR1 SGHRS, CDR2 YFSETQ. CDR3 loop: CASSLVSGKPPSTDTQYF. The CDR3 region has the DNA TGCGCCAGCAGCTTGGTTAGCGGGAAGCCCCCTAGCACAGATACGCAGTATTTT.

This clonotype was counted only a few times. The chain combines TRBV24-1 with TRBJ2-1; no reliable D call. This CDR3 comprises 13 residues. Germline CDR1 is KGHDR and CDR2 is SFDVKD. V lost 1 base, J lost 9 bases, and 9 bases lay in between. The CDR3 spells CATSDFPRAEQFF. Written as DNA, the CDR3 is TGTGCCACCAGTGATTTCCCCCGGGCTGAGCAGTTCTTC.

This clonotype was counted only a few times. The chain is built from TRBV3-1 and TRBJ1-2; possible D gene TRBD1, 5 bases. Germline assignment: CDR1 LGHDT and CDR2 YNNKEL (reference sequence). The CDR3 spans 15 residues. Trimming cost V 1 base and J 4 bases, with 13 bases left between them. CDR3 region: CASSQVAGWAYGYTF. CDR3 DNA sequence: TGTGCCAGCAGCCAAGTTGCAGGGTGGGCCTATGGCTACACCTTC.

J is TRBJ2-3 and V is TRBV6-5, with D possibly TRBD2 on 5 matching bases. Germline V gene lookup returns CDR1 MNHEY and CDR2 SVGAGI. The CDR3 has 16 amino acids. The V and J ends lost 2 bases and 0 bases respectively, with 12 bases between them. CDR3 bases: TGTGCCAGCAGTTACGCTGGACTGATTAGCACAGATACGCAGTATTTT. Its protein is CASSYAGLISTDTQYF.

V and J are TRBV28 and TRBJ2-7; D might be TRBD2 (6 bases). V lost 6 bases and J lost 3, with 15 bases in between. Germline V gene data show CDR1 as MDHEN and CDR2 as SYDVKM. This CDR3 is built from 14 residues. This CDR3 is CASRSRGLFYEQYF. CDR3 nucleotides: TGTGCCAGCAGGTCGCGGGGTCTGTTCTACGAGCAGTACTTC.

The table lists this clonotype with many counts. This sequence joins TRBV12-3 or TRBV12-4 and TRBJ2-1; no definite D call. The CDR3 loop spans 16 amino acids. The V end lost 5 bases, the J end lost 0 bases, and 14 bases lay between the germline ends. The CDR3, as DNA: TGTGCCAGCAGTCCATTTGGCGGTAGCTCCTACAATGAGCAGTTCTTC. Encoded protein: CASSPFGGSSYNEQFF.

This sequence joins TRBV28 and TRBJ2-2, with 11 bases fitting TRBD1. Germline values: CDR1 MDHEN, CDR2 SYDVKM. Losses at the gene ends were 7 bases for V and 4 bases for J; bases not matched to a gene: 5. This CDR3 has 15 residues. The CDR3 loop is CASTGQGAGTGELFF. The CDR3 bases are TGTGCCAGCACAGGACAGGGGGCCGGCACCGGGGAGCTGTTTTTT.

This clonotype was counted at least ten times. The chain joins TRBV5-6 to TRBJ1-1; D is undetermined. CDR1 SGHDT and CDR2 YYEEEE come from the germline V gene. This CDR3 region has 12 residues. Trimming stripped 4 bases from V and 0 bases from J, with 4 bases between. The CDR3 region has the DNA TGTGCCAGCAGCAAAATGAACACTGAAGCTTTCTTT. Protein: CASSKMNTEAFF.